The 14 T cell receptor beta chains below all came from one sample that was sequenced in a study of blood T cell repertoires in COVID-19. The table came from immunoSEQ multiplex PCR; TCRdb's copy has only in-frame clones and leaves some out. The sample includes tens of thousands of clones, roughly 86% seen only once; the top ten take roughly 8%. The sample was peripheral blood. These receptors originate from an elderly woman with acute or convalescent COVID-19.

The chain has TRBV7-9 and TRBJ2-5; maybe TRBD1 (5 bases). CDR1 and CDR2 (germline): SEHNR, FQNEAQ (reference sequence). The V end lost 5 bases, the J end lost 2 bases, and 12 bases lay between the germline ends. CDR3 size: 14 residues. The CDR3 loop is CASSPQTAQETQYF. In DNA, the CDR3 is TGTGCCAGCAGCCCTCAGACAGCGCAAGAGACCCAGTACTTC.

This clone was seen once. The chain joins TRBV2 to TRBJ2-2; TRBD1 is a possible D gene (7 bases). V was clipped by 7 bases and J by 4 bases, with 19 bases between them. The CDR3 has 16 residues. Germline V gene data show CDR1 as SNHLY and CDR2 as FYNNEI. CDR3 in amino acids: CASKGGQLFGTGELFF. CDR3 sequence (DNA): TGTGCCAGCAAGGGGGGACAGCTCTTTGGCACCGGGGAGCTGTTTTTT. Full variable domain (remainder filled in from reference TRBV2 and TRBJ2-2): EPEVTQTPSHQVTQMGQEVILRCVPISNHLYFYWYRQILGQKVEFLVSFYNNEISEKSEIFDDQFSVERPDGSNFTLKIRSTKLEDSAMYFCASKGGQLFGTGELFFGEGSRLTVL.

The chain uses TRBV5-6 and TRBJ1-5; the match to TRBD1 covers 7 bases. Germline lookup yields CDR1 SGHDT and CDR2 YYEEEE. The CDR3 has 17 amino acids. Trimming removed 1 base from V and 1 base from J; junction bases left unmatched: 8. This chain's CDR3 is CASSLSAGGLSNQPQHF. CDR3 DNA sequence: TGTGCCAGCAGCTTGAGCGCAGGGGGGTTGAGCAATCAGCCCCAGCATTTT.

This clone occurred once. The V and J genes are TRBV3-1 (or the pseudogene TRBV3-2) and TRBJ1-2, with 8 positions matching TRBD1. V shed 1 base, J shed 7 bases, and the junction held 5 bases outside the gene matches. This CDR3 contains 14 residues. Germline CDR1 is LGHDT and CDR2 is YNNKEL (reference sequence). CDR3 sequence: CASSQGGTGGGYTF. In DNA, the CDR3 is TGTGCCAGCAGCCAAGGGGGTACAGGGGGTGGCTACACCTTC.

The table lists this clone with a few counts. The CDR3 loop is CASKAGDHEQYF. The CDR3 DNA sequence: TGTGCCAGCAAAGCGGGGGATCACGAGCAGTACTTC. This sequence joins TRBV2 and TRBJ2-7; 8 bases match TRBD2. The CDR3 is 12 amino acids. Germline assignment: CDR1 SNHLY and CDR2 FYNNEI. V lost 7 bases and J lost 5; bases outside the gene matches: 4.

This chain connects TRBV12-5 to TRBJ2-5, with a tentative D call TRBD1 (6 bases). The CDR3 spans 16 residues. Germline assignment: CDR1 LGHNT and CDR2 FRNRAP. The V end was cut by 1 base, the J end by 1 base, with 13 bases between. CDR3 residues: CASGLGSWGRQETQYF. CDR3 DNA sequence: TGTGCTAGTGGTTTGGGGTCGTGGGGGCGCCAAGAGACCCAGTACTTC.

The V and J genes are TRBV4-1 and TRBJ2-5; 9 nucleotides align to TRBD2. CDR1 and CDR2 from the germline V gene are MGHRA and YSYEKL. The CDR3 runs to 15 residues. The V segment lost 3 bases and the J segment 4 bases; nucleotides outside the gene matches: 6. The CDR3: CASSQTGGGAETQYF. Here the CDR3 DNA reads TGCGCCAGCAGCCAGACTGGCGGGGGGGCAGAGACCCAGTACTTC.

Many counts were recorded for this clone. The chain joins TRBV11-3 to TRBJ1-1; the D gene is possibly TRBD1 (5 bases). This CDR3 is 11 amino acids long. CDR1 is SGHNT, CDR2 YENEEA, per germline. V was pared by 4 bases and J by 5 bases, with 5 bases between. CDR3 residues: CASSSGTEAFF. CDR3 coding DNA: TGTGCCAGCAGCTCAGGGACTGAAGCTTTCTTT.

The rearrangement uses TRBV12-5 and TRBJ1-2; the D is unclear. The CDR3 is 10 amino acids. CDR1 is LGHNT and CDR2 is FRNRAP in the germline V gene. The CDR3 spells CSPSSYGYTF. The DNA of the CDR3 is TGTTCCCCTTCTTCCTATGGCTACACCTTC.

In this sample, this clone turned up a few times. The V and J genes are TRBV28 and TRBJ2-1; TRBD1 might be the D (6 bases). The CDR3 is 14 amino acids. V gave up 7 bases and J gave up 1 base, with 11 bases separating them. Germline lookup yields CDR1 MDHEN and CDR2 SYDVKM. CDR3 nucleotides: TGTGCCAGCACCCTAGGGGGATCCTACAATGAGCAGTTCTTC. Encoded protein: CASTLGGSYNEQFF.

The gene calls are TRBV5-1 and TRBJ2-2, with D perhaps matching TRBD1 (6 bases). Looked up from germline, CDR1 is SGHRS and CDR2 is YFSETQ. Trimming removed 0 bases at V and 6 bases at J, with 9 bases between. The CDR3 spans 14 residues. In DNA, the CDR3 is TGCGCCAGCAGCTTGGGACAGGTCCCCGGGGAGCTGTTTTTT. Its protein product is CASSLGQVPGELFF.

The chain couples TRBV28 to TRBJ1-1, with 7 bases identical to TRBD1. Germline CDR1 and CDR2: MDHEN and SYDVKM. The V gene end was trimmed by 7 bases and the J gene end by 0 bases; junction bases not matched to a gene: 5. This CDR3 region has 14 residues. CDR3 DNA sequence: TGTGCCAGCACCGTTACAGGGGTGAACACTGAAGCTTTCTTT. This encodes CASTVTGVNTEAFF.

This clone was recorded only once. The J gene is TRBJ1-3, the V gene TRBV2; D not resolved. CDR3 length equals 13 residues. CDR1 is SNHLY, CDR2 FYNNEI, per germline. Trimming stripped 8 bases from V and 8 bases from J, with 16 bases between. CDR3 sequence (DNA): TGTGCCAGCGCCGGGAACCTTGGGGACACCATATATTTT. Translated: CASAGNLGDTIYF.

V is TRBV5-4 and J is TRBJ2-5; D gene uncertain. The CDR3 spans 13 residues. The germline V gene encodes CDR1 SGHNT and CDR2 YYREEE (reference sequence). Trimming removed 1 base at V and 2 bases at J, with 6 bases between. The CDR3 DNA follows: TGTGCCAGCAGCTTGCGGTTACAAGAGACCCAGTACTTC. Translation gives CASSLRLQETQYF. The variable domain in full, with the rest retrieved from reference TRBV5-4 and TRBJ2-5, is ETGVTQSPTHLIKTRGQQVTLRCSSQSGHNTVSWYQQALGQGPQFIFQYYREEENGRGNFPPRFSGLQFPNYSSELNVNALELDDSALYLCASSLRLQETQYFGPGTRLLVL.